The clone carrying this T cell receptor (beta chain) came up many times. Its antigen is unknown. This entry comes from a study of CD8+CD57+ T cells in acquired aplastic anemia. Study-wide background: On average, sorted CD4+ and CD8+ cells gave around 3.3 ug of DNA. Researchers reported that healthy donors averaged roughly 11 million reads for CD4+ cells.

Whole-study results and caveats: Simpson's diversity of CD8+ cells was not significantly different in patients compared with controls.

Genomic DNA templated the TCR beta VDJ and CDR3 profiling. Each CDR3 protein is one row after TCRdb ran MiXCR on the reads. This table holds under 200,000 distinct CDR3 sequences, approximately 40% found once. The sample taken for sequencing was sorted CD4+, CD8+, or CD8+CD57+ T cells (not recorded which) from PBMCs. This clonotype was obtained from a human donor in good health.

The CDR3 region is CASSPGTWLRMNTEAFF. In nucleotides, the CDR3 is TGTGCCAGCAGTCCAGGGACATGGCTAAGAATGAACACTGAAGCTTTCTTT. V is TRBV12-3 or TRBV12-4 and J is TRBJ1-1; D is perhaps TRBD1 (6 bases). The CDR3 is made up of 17 amino acids. The V end lost 5 bases, the J end lost 0 bases, and 19 bases lay between the germline ends.